The 6 T cell receptor beta chains below all came from one sample that was sequenced in a study of monozygotic twins with inflammatory bowel disease. For each CDR3 protein, TCRdb gives one entry from its re-call of the 5' RACE reads, without DNA. The sample holds around 190,000 distinct CDR3 sequences. Material for sequencing was blood. The receptors shown here come from a human donor with ulcerative colitis or Crohn's disease, or a healthy co-twin of an affected twin (not recorded which).

The rearrangement uses TRBV7-9 and TRBJ1-3; lacking DNA, the TRBD1 call made by TCRdb goes unchecked. The germline CDR1 and CDR2 sequences are SEHNR and FQNEAQ (reference sequence). The CDR3 totals 15 residues. The CDR3 reads CASSSTGSSGNTIYF.

This sequence joins TRBV15 and TRBJ2-1. The CDR3 sequence is 13 residues long. Germline V CDR1 and CDR2: LNHNV, YYDKDF (reference sequence). CDR3 residues: CATSRDSGRVRFF. The complete variable domain, with remaining parts taken from reference TRBV15 and TRBJ2-1, reads DAMVIQNPRYQVTQFGKPVTLSCSQTLNHNVMYWYQQKSSQAPKLLFHYYDKDFNNEADTPDNFQSRRPNTSFCFLDIRSPGLGDTAMYLCATSRDSGRVRFFGPGTRLTVL.

The chain recombines TRBV11-2 with TRBJ2-4. Germline values: CDR1 SGHAT, CDR2 FQNNGV. The CDR3 spans 11 residues. The CDR3 is CASSLVEMQYF.

J is TRBJ2-3 and V is TRBV29-1. Germline V gives CDR1 SQVTM, CDR2 ANQGSEA. The CDR3 is 14 amino acids. CDR3 sequence reads: CSVAVATPRDTQYF.

The genes are TRBV5-1 and TRBJ1-2. Germline CDR1 and CDR2: SGHRS and YFSETQ. The CDR3 spans 13 residues. The CDR3 sequence: CASRDSGYYGYTF.

J is TRBJ2-1 and V is TRBV20-1. CDR3 length: 13 amino acids. CDR1 is DFQATT, CDR2 SNEGSKA, per germline (reference sequence). CDR3 sequence: CSAERGPYNEQFF.